Given below is one TCR beta chain in context. This specimen belongs to a study of blood T cell repertoires in COVID-19. Study-wide context: Acute and convalescent COVID-19 specimens originated in the United States, Italy and Spain. Sample material is recorded as cDNA or gDNA derived from T cells, B-cell-depleted T cells, or PBMCs.

Germline V gene lookup returns CDR1 MNHNY and CDR2 SVGAGI (reference sequence). The CDR3 has 16 residues. With 4 bases clipped from V and 11 bases from J, the junction kept 17 bases outside the gene matches. In the study's own analysis: The assay estimated nucleated cells by amplifying reference gene primers. The method was immunoSEQ multiplex PCR; TCRdb's version includes in-frame clones alone and lacks a portion of them. V and J calls and clone size are given by that table; D and trimming were obtained from the DNA. Altogether around 700,000 clones are present, approximately 90% being singletons, with the ten largest covering under 0.3%.

This TCR was recovered from a woman younger than 30 with acute or convalescent COVID-19. Sequencing used peripheral blood. V usage is TRBV6-6 and J usage is TRBJ1-1; 9 nucleotides agree with TRBD1. Here the CDR3 DNA reads TGTGCCAGCAGTTTCCTCAGCCCGGGACAGGGTTTCGGTGCTTTCTTT. The encoded protein is CASSFLSPGQGFGAFF.